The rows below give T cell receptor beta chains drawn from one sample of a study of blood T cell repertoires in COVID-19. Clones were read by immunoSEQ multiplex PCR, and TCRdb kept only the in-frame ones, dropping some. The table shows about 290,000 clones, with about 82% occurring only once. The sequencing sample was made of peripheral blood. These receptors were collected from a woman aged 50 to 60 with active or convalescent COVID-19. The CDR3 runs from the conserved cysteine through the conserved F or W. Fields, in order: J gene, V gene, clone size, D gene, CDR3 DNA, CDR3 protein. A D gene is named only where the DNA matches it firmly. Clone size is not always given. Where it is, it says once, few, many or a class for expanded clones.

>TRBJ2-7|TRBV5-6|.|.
TGTGCCAGCCCTCTCTACGAGCAGTACTTC
CASPLYEQYF
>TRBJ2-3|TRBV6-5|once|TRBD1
TGTGCCGGGAGGGACAGGGGGCCCACAGATACGCAGTATTTT
CAGRDRGPTDTQYF
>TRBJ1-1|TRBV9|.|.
TGTGCCAGCAGCGGTGGACTGGAGAACACTGAAGCTTTCTTT
CASSGGLENTEAFF
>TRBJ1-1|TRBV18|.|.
TGTGCCAGCTCGTTCGGACAGCTGAACACTGAAGCTTTCTTT
CASSFGQLNTEAFF
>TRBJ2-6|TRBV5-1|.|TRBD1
TGCGCCAGCAGCTGGGACAGGGGGTTGAAGCGTGGGGCCAACGTCCTGACTTTC
CASSWDRGLKRGANVLTF
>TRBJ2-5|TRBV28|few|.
TGTGCCAGCAGCTTGGACCCCCACAGGGATCGGGAGACCCAGTACTTC
CASSLDPHRDRETQYF
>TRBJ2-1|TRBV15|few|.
TGTGCCACCAGCAGCCCTGAAGTGCGCAATGAGCAGTTCTTC
CATSSPEVRNEQFF
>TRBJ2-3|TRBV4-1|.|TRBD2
TGCGCCAGCAGCCTTGGGACTAGCGGGAGGGCCGTAGGCACAGATACGCAGTATTTT
CASSLGTSGRAVGTDTQYF
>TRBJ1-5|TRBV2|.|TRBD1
TGTGCCAGCAGGGACAGGGACGGTCAGCCCCAGCATTTT
CASRDRDGQPQHF
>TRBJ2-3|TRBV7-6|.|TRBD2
TGTGCCAGCAGCCGCGCCGGGACTAGCGGGAGGTGGGATACGCAGTATTTT
CASSRAGTSGRWDTQYF
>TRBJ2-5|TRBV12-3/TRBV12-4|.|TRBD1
TGTGCCAGCAGGGGACAGATCACAAAGACCCAGTACTTC
CASRGQITKTQYF
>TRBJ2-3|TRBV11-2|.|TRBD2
TGTGCCAGCAGCTTAGACCCCGGACTAGTAGGGGATACGCAGTATTTT
CASSLDPGLVGDTQYF
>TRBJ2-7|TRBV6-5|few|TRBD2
TGTGCCAGCAGTTCGCTCCCGACTAGCGGGAGGGCAACGCAGTACTTC
CASSSLPTSGRATQYF
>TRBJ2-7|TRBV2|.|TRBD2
TGTGCCAGCAGTTCCCGCGGGGGAGGGATATCGGGCCACGAGCAGTACTTC
CASSSRGGGISGHEQYF
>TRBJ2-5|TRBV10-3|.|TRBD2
TGTGCCATCAGTGAGTCGGGAAGGACTAGCGGGACCCAGTACTTC
CAISESGRTSGTQYF
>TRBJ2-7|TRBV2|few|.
TGTGCCAGCAGTGAGGAGACGACGACGCAGTACTTC
CASSEETTTQYF
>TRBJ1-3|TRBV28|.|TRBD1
TGTGCCAGCAGTTTCGCCCTCAGGGGGGCTGGAAACACCATATATTTT
CASSFALRGAGNTIYF
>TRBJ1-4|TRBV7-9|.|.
TGTGCCAGCAGCTTAGGGCAAGCTAATGAAAAACTGTTTTTT
CASSLGQANEKLFF
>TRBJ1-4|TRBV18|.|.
TGTGCCAGCTCGCCCGAGGGAGGGGTTAAACTGTTTTTT
CASSPEGGVKLFF
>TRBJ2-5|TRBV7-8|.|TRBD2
TGTGCCAGCAGCTTGTCCCTAGCGGGAGGAGAGACCCAGTACTTC
CASSLSLAGGETQYF
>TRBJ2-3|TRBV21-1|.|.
TGTGCCAGCAGCCCCAAGCCCTTACTAGCGGGACCCACAGATACGCAGTATTTT
CASSPKPLLAGPTDTQYF
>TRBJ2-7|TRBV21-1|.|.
TGTGCCAGCAGCAGGACCACTAGCGGGAGGATGTACGAGCAGTACTTC
CASSRTTSGRMYEQYF
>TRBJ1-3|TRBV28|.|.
TGTGCCAGCAGTTCCCTCGGTTTCCCCGAACCTGGAAACACCATATATTTT
CASSSLGFPEPGNTIYF
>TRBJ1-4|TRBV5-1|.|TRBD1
TGCGCCAGCAGCGTGGGACAGGGACAAAATGAAAAACTGTTTTTT
CASSVGQGQNEKLFF
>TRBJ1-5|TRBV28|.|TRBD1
TGTGCCAGCAGTCACATACAGGGGACGGGTCAGCCCCAGCATTTT
CASSHIQGTGQPQHF
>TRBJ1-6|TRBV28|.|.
TGTGCCAGCAGTCTTATCAGTGATTCACCCCTCCACTTT
CASSLISDSPLHF
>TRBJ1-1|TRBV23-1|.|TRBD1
TGCGCCAGCAGTCAATTAGGACAGGTTGCACCTGAAGCTTTCTTT
CASSQLGQVAPEAFF
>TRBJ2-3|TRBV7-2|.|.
TGTGCCAGCAAGAATCGACAAGGGGGGGGCGCCAGGAGTACGCAGTATTTT
CASKNRQGGGARSTQYF